The 9 T cell receptor beta chains below all came from one sample that was sequenced in a study of blood T cell repertoires in COVID-19. The method was immunoSEQ multiplex PCR; TCRdb's version includes in-frame clones alone and lacks a portion of them. This sample has 110,000 or so clones, with around 84% found just once. Sequenced material: peripheral blood. These receptors all come from a human donor in a cohort sampled during active COVID-19.

The V gene is TRBV5-5, the J gene TRBJ2-7; no reliable D call. This CDR3 is 12 amino acids long. Germline-derived CDR1 and CDR2 are SGHKS and YYEKEE (reference sequence). V lost 5 bases and J 0 bases, leaving 6 bases between the germline ends. CDR3: CASSTSSYEQYF. CDR3 DNA sequence: TGTGCCAGCAGTACCAGCTCCTACGAGCAGTACTTC.

The chain carries TRBV25-1 and TRBJ1-3, with TRBD1 matching over 7 bases. CDR3 size: 14 residues. In germline, CDR1 is MGHDK, CDR2 SYGVNS. The ends lost 4 bases at V and 2 bases at J; junction bases unmatched: 2. The CDR3 loop is CASSGQGTGNTIYF. CDR3 sequence (DNA): TGTGCCAGCAGTGGACAGGGAACTGGAAACACCATATATTTT.

The J gene is TRBJ1-6, the V gene TRBV7-9; 7 positions agree with TRBD1. Germline lookup yields CDR1 SEHNR and CDR2 FQNEAQ (reference sequence). The CDR3 consists of 14 residues. The J segment lost 9 bases and the V segment lost 5 bases, leaving 7 bases of the junction unmatched. CDR3 region: CASSQTGESSPLHF. DNA of the CDR3: TGTGCCAGCAGCCAAACAGGGGAATCTTCACCCCTCCACTTT.

The gene calls are TRBV9 and TRBJ2-3; TRBD2 aligns across 12 bases. The CDR3 has 15 residues. With 3 bases clipped from V and 4 bases from J, the junction kept 3 bases outside the gene matches. Germline V gene data show CDR1 as SGDLS and CDR2 as YYNGEE. The CDR3 sequence is CASSETSGGSDTQYF. CDR3 in DNA: TGTGCCAGCAGCGAAACTAGCGGGGGGTCAGATACGCAGTATTTT.

The J gene is TRBJ2-7, the V gene TRBV4-3, with a possible D match to TRBD1 (7 bases). V lost 0 bases, J lost 2 bases, and 11 bases lay in between. This CDR3 has 15 amino acids. Germline V gene data show CDR1 as LGHNA and CDR2 as YSLEER. This chain's CDR3 is CASSQDGGTAYEQYF. The CDR3 DNA sequence: TGCGCCAGCAGCCAAGATGGGGGGACAGCCTACGAGCAGTACTTC.

On this clone: Other DNA sequences of this sample code for an identical CDR3. The CDR3, as DNA: TGTGCCAGCAGCCAAGACAGCTACGAGCAGTACTTC. This translates into CASSQDSYEQYF. The V gene is TRBV3-1 (or the pseudogene TRBV3-2), the J gene TRBJ2-7; D remains ambiguous. Looked up from germline, CDR1 is LGHDT and CDR2 is YNNKEL (reference sequence). Trimming stripped 0 bases from V and 3 bases from J, with 3 bases between. This CDR3 contains 12 residues.

The chain has TRBV6-2 or TRBV6-3 and TRBJ2-5; perhaps TRBD2 as D (6 bases). The germline gives CDR1 MNHEY, CDR2 SVGEGT. V lost 4 bases and J lost 9, with 15 bases in between. The CDR3 extends over 13 amino acids. The chain's CDR3 is CASSWGETEAQYF. The CDR3 DNA reads as TGTGCCAGCAGTTGGGGGGAGACGGAGGCCCAGTACTTC.

The chain is built from TRBV6-2 or TRBV6-3 and TRBJ2-5; weak D call: TRBD2 (5 bases). CDR1 is MNHEY, CDR2 SVGEGT, per germline. CDR3 length: 14 residues. Trimming pared 2 bases from V and 3 bases from J, leaving 10 bases between. CDR3 coding DNA: TGTGCCAGCAGTTACAACGGGGTTGAAGAGACCCAGTACTTC. Translating gives CASSYNGVEETQYF.

The chain joins TRBV29-1 to TRBJ1-5; TRBD1 matches 7 bases. J lost 7 bases, V lost 4 bases, and 4 bases had no gene match. This CDR3 is built from 12 residues. The germline CDR1 and CDR2 sequences are SQVTM and ANQGSEA. Here the CDR3 DNA reads TGCAGCGTTGGGCAGGGGGGCCAGCCCCAGCATTTT. Translated, it gives CSVGQGGQPQHF.